This entry describes one T cell receptor beta chain. The data are from a study of blood T cell repertoires in COVID-19. Looking at the study overall: Donors in the United States, Italy and Spain gave samples during acute or convalescent COVID-19. In each case, the material was cDNA or gDNA derived from T cells, B-cell-depleted T cells, or PBMCs.

The authors' processing: Reference gene primers were amplified, and this amplification served to estimate nucleated cell counts. Measured with immunoSEQ multiplex PCR; TCRdb has only the in-frame clones, and not every one. From that table come the V and J calls and clone size; the DNA was used to work out D and trimming. The data hold fewer than 400,000 clones, with around 85% observed a single time. The sequence derives from a woman aged 25 to 39 who had been exposed to COVID-19. Material: PBMCs or T cells enriched from blood (not recorded which).

DNA of the CDR3: TGTGCCAGCAGCCGCGCTACAGGGCTCTCCTACGAGCAGTACTTC. Protein product: CASSRATGLSYEQYF. V gene TRBV27 combines with J gene TRBJ2-7; TRBD1 is a possible D gene (6 bases). CDR1 is MNHEY and CDR2 is SMNVEV in the germline V gene (reference sequence). Trimming shortened V by 6 bases and J by 0 bases, and 15 bases separated the two germline ends. The CDR3 is 15 residues long.